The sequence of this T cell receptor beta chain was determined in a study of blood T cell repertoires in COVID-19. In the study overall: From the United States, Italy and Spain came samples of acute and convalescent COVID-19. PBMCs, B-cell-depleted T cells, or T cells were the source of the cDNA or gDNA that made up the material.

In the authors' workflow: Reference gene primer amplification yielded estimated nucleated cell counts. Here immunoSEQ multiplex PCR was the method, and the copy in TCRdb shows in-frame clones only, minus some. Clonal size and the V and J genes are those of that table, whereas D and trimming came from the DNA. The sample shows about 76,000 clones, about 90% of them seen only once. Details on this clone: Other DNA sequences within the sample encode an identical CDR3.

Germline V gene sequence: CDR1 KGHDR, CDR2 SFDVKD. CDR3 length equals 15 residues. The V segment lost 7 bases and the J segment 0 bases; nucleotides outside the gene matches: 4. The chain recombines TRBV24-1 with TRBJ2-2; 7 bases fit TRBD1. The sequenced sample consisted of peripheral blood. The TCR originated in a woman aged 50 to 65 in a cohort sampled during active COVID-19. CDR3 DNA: TGTGCCACCAGACAGGGGTCCGCGAACACCGGGGAGCTGTTTTTT. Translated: CATRQGSANTGELFF.